The 2 T cell receptor beta chains listed next were all sequenced from one sample in a study of blood T cell repertoires in COVID-19. TCRdb keeps only in-frame clones here, not all; method: immunoSEQ multiplex PCR. The data show roughly 180,000 clones, with around 82% seen just once and 12% held by the top ten. Sequencing was carried out using PBMCs or T cells enriched from blood (not recorded which). The source of these receptors is a man in his forties who had recovered from COVID-19.

The chain links TRBV11-2 to TRBJ2-7; 7 positions match TRBD2. Germline V CDR1 and CDR2: SGHAT, FQNNGV. V was clipped by 5 bases and J by 4 bases; unmatched bases: 11. The CDR3 is 15 amino acids. The CDR3 is CASSGVGREIYEQYF. In DNA, the CDR3 is TGTGCCAGCAGCGGGGTAGGGCGGGAGATATACGAGCAGTACTTC.

The genes are TRBV15 and TRBJ1-5; TRBD1 agrees at 7 bases. V shed 0 bases, J shed 4 bases, and the junction held 6 bases outside the gene matches. The CDR3 contains 16 residues. Germline CDR1 is LNHNV and CDR2 is YYDKDF (reference sequence). CDR3 sequence: CATSREETGINQPQHF. In DNA, the CDR3 is TGTGCCACCAGCAGAGAAGAGACAGGGATTAATCAGCCCCAGCATTTT.